The entry below gives a single T cell receptor beta chain sequence along with its context. What it binds is not known. The data belong to a study of PD-1 blockade in classical Hodgkin lymphoma. Study-level findings and limits: Repertoires differed for reasons still undefined, possibly disease activity or prior therapy. Baseline diversity was lower in partial responders and progressors than complete responders.

Germline loops: CDR1 SGHRS, CDR2 YFSETQ. With 4 bases clipped from V and 6 bases from J, the junction kept 6 bases outside the gene matches. This CDR3 contains 15 residues. Only in-frame clones appear in the TCRdb table, and some are missing; sequencing was by immunoSEQ multiplex PCR. The table has 40,000 to 45,000 clones, 78% seen once. Brentuximab vedotin exposure varied among the patients, all of whom had relapsed after autologous stem cell transplantation. The V and J genes are TRBV5-1 and TRBJ1-4, with 10 bases that match TRBD1. The source is a human donor with classical Hodgkin lymphoma. The sample here was peripheral blood mononuclear cells (PBMCs), taken at baseline. The CDR3, as DNA: TGCGCCAGCAGCCCGGTAGGGACAGGGGATGAAAAACTGTTTTTT. Translation gives CASSPVGTGDEKLFF.